This TCR beta chain emerged from a study of glioma-infiltrating T cells. Amplification of TCR alpha and beta CDR3 regions from RNA used iRepertoire nested multiplex PCR. One-step reverse transcription and amplification started from roughly 100-400 ng of tissue mRNA or PBMC total RNA. TCRdb processed the multiplex PCR reads anew with MiXCR; each CDR3 protein has one entry. In the table there are about 180,000 distinct CDR3 sequences, over 40% of which are singletons. Remarks on this clonotype: Antigen: not known. One end of the junction varies from germline; a read error may be responsible.

Findings of the study overall: Gliomas, especially low-grade, showed above-expected tissue-blood divergence; non-neoplastic patients showed below. CDR3 overlap between tissue and blood was very small.

The receptor's source is a human donor with low-grade glioma or glioblastoma, undergoing nonglioma brain surgery, or in good health (not recorded which). Source material: glioma tissue, nonneoplastic brain tissue, or PBMCs (not recorded which).

CDR3 loop: CASRTRQAGANVPTF. CDR3 nucleotides: TGTGCCAGCAGAACCCGACAGGCTGGGGCCAACGTCCCGACTTTC. This sequence joins TRBV6-1 and TRBJ2-6, with TRBD1 as a possible D gene (6 bases). From germline, CDR1 is MNHNS and CDR2 SASEGT. This CDR3 has 15 amino acids.